This T cell receptor beta chain originates from a study of OX40 agonist ivuxolimab in advanced cancers. Study-level background: The patients got ivuxolimab, which is an agonistic anti-OX40 (CD134) antibody. Hepatocellular carcinoma, melanoma, renal cell or head and neck cancer occurred in dose-escalation patients.

This clone was counted a few times. No antigen is known for it. Study findings and constraints: Among the nonresponders, some also had low normalized T-cell clonal expansion. Average numbers of expanded clones were greater in CD8+ T cells than in CD4+.

Germline lookup yields CDR1 MNHEY and CDR2 SMNVEV (reference sequence). The CDR3 loop spans 15 amino acids. Between the trimmed V and J ends, which lost 3 bases and 1 base, there was a span of 10 bases. Sequencing used immunoSEQ multiplex PCR; TCRdb keeps in-frame clones, though not all of them. The sample lists over 45,000 clones; about 83% were seen once. This specimen was CD4+ or CD8+ T cells sorted from blood, taken in a trial of the OX40 agonist ivuxolimab. The chain has TRBV27 and TRBJ1-5; possible D gene TRBD1, 5 bases. The TCR sequence derives from an adult with an advanced solid tumor such as melanoma, head and neck, liver or kidney cancer. In DNA form, the CDR3 reads TGTGCCAGCAGTTTTCAAGGGGTCAGCAATCAGCCCCAGCATTTT. Its protein product is CASSFQGVSNQPQHF.